This T cell receptor (beta chain) was identified during a study of identical twins. Overall study results and limits: Weaker excess twin sharing was observed in beta out-of-frame sequences. While abundant cord blood beta clonotypes carried fewer insertions, memory repertoires showed no such pattern. Within monozygotic twins, out-of-frame TCR alpha sharing was underestimated by the models.

Points on this clonotype: What it recognizes is unknown.

This CDR3 spans 13 amino acids. In germline, CDR1 is LNHNV, CDR2 YYDKDF (reference sequence). The V end was cut by 4 bases, the J end by 6 bases, with 11 bases between. A universal primer site was created by template switching, with the cDNA bearing unique molecular identifiers. TCRdb recomputed calls from the 5' RACE reads with MiXCR, one row per CDR3 protein. This table has 250,000 to 300,000 distinct CDR3 sequences, about 8.3% appearing once. This sample was shared with a second study, whose subject was yellow fever vaccine responses in identical twins.

This rearrangement joins TRBV15 to TRBJ2-3, with D perhaps given as TRBD1 or TRBD2 (6 bases each). Sequenced material: CD8+ T cells sorted from blood. This sequence originates from a woman aged 18-29 years in good health. In nucleotides, the CDR3 is TGTGCCACCAGCACGGGGGCGGGGGATACGCAGTATTTT. The encoded protein is CATSTGAGDTQYF.